This T cell receptor beta chain is drawn from a study of blood T cell repertoires in COVID-19. The table came from immunoSEQ multiplex PCR; TCRdb's copy has only in-frame clones and leaves some out. The data contain approximately 24,000 clones, around 90% of them singletons. V was pared by 5 bases and J by 1 base, with 10 bases of the junction left unmatched. This CDR3 comprises 17 residues. The germline gives CDR1 PRHDT, CDR2 FYEKMQ (reference sequence). The clonotype originates from a man aged 50 to 59 with active COVID-19. The genes are TRBV13 and TRBJ1-2, with TRBD1 matching over 10 bases. Sequenced input: peripheral blood. CDR3 amino acids: CASSRSTGGYFNYGYTF. As DNA, the CDR3 is TGTGCCAGCAGCCGGTCGACAGGGGGCTATTTTAACTATGGCTACACCTTC.